This TCR beta chain comes out of a study of OX40 agonist ivuxolimab in advanced cancers. The germline V gene has CDR1 DFQATT and CDR2 SNEGSKA (reference sequence). The CDR3 has 10 amino acids. The V and J ends lost 8 bases and 6 bases respectively, with 10 bases between them. Profiling relied on immunoSEQ multiplex PCR, and the TCRdb table lists in-frame clones only, not all of them. The sample lists around 25,000 clones; about four fifths were seen once. This clone was seen only a few times. This TCR derives from an adult with an advanced solid tumor such as melanoma, head and neck, liver or kidney cancer. The input for sequencing was CD4+ or CD8+ T cells sorted from blood, taken in a trial of the OX40 agonist ivuxolimab. J is TRBJ1-1 and V is TRBV20-1; D unresolved. DNA of the CDR3: TGCAGTCCCCTCGGCTCTGAAGCTTTCTTT. Translated: CSPLGSEAFF.